The sequence of this TCR beta chain was determined in a study of blood T cell repertoires in COVID-19. Trimming took off 0 bases at V and 1 base at J, with 10 bases between the two ends. This CDR3 has 15 residues. CDR1 SGHRS and CDR2 YFSETQ come from the germline V gene. The method was immunoSEQ multiplex PCR; TCRdb's version includes in-frame clones alone and lacks a portion of them. The sample contains approximately 15,000 clones, 60% to 80% of which appear only once. The origin of this receptor is a human donor in a cohort sampled during active COVID-19. The sequenced sample consisted of peripheral blood. This sequence joins TRBV5-1 and TRBJ1-1; a weak D match, TRBD1 (5 bases). The CDR3 nucleotides read TGCGCCAGCAGCTTGGAAGGTAGGGGGAACACTGAAGCTTTCTTT. Translated: CASSLEGRGNTEAFF.